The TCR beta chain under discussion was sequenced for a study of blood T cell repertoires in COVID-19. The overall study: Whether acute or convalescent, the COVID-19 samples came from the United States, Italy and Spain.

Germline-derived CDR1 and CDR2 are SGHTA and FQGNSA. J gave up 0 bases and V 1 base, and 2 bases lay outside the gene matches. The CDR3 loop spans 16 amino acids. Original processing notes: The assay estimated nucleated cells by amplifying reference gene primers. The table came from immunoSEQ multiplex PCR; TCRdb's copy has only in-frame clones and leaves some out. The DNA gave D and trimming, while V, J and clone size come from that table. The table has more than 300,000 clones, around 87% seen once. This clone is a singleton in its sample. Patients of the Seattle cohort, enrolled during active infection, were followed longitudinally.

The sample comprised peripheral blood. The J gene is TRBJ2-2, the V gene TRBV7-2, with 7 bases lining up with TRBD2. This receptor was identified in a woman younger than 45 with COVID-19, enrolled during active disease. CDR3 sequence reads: CASSLVGGSNTGELFF. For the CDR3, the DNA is TGTGCCAGCAGCTTAGTGGGAGGGTCGAACACCGGGGAGCTGTTTTTT. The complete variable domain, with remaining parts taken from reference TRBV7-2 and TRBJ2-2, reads GAGVSQSPSNKVTEKGKDVELRCDPISGHTALYWYRQSLGQGLEFLIYFQGNSAPDKSGLPSDRFSAERTGGSVSTLTIQRTQQEDSAVYLCASSLVGGSNTGELFFGEGSRLTVL.